This T cell receptor beta chain originates from a study of blood T cell repertoires in COVID-19. Study at large: The samples span acute and convalescent COVID-19 from the United States, Italy and Spain. T cells, B-cell-depleted T cells, or PBMCs supplied cDNA or gDNA.

Per the study methods: Reference gene primers were amplified, and this amplification served to estimate nucleated cell counts. The protocol was immunoSEQ multiplex PCR, while the TCRdb copy is restricted to in-frame clones and leaves out a portion. V, J and clone size are those of that table, while D and trimming were read from the DNA. The sample yields some 76,000 clones, roughly 89% seen once. This CDR3 is built from 16 residues. V lost 5 bases and J 0 bases, leaving 13 bases between the germline ends. Germline lookup yields CDR1 SGHTA and CDR2 FQGTGA. The genes are TRBV7-3 and TRBJ2-2; D is perhaps TRBD2 (6 bases). The sequence was collected from a human donor in a cohort sampled during active COVID-19. The sequencing sample was made of peripheral blood. The CDR3 sequence is CASSPSASANTGELFF. DNA for the CDR3: TGTGCCAGCAGCCCTAGCGCCAGTGCGAACACCGGGGAGCTGTTTTTT.